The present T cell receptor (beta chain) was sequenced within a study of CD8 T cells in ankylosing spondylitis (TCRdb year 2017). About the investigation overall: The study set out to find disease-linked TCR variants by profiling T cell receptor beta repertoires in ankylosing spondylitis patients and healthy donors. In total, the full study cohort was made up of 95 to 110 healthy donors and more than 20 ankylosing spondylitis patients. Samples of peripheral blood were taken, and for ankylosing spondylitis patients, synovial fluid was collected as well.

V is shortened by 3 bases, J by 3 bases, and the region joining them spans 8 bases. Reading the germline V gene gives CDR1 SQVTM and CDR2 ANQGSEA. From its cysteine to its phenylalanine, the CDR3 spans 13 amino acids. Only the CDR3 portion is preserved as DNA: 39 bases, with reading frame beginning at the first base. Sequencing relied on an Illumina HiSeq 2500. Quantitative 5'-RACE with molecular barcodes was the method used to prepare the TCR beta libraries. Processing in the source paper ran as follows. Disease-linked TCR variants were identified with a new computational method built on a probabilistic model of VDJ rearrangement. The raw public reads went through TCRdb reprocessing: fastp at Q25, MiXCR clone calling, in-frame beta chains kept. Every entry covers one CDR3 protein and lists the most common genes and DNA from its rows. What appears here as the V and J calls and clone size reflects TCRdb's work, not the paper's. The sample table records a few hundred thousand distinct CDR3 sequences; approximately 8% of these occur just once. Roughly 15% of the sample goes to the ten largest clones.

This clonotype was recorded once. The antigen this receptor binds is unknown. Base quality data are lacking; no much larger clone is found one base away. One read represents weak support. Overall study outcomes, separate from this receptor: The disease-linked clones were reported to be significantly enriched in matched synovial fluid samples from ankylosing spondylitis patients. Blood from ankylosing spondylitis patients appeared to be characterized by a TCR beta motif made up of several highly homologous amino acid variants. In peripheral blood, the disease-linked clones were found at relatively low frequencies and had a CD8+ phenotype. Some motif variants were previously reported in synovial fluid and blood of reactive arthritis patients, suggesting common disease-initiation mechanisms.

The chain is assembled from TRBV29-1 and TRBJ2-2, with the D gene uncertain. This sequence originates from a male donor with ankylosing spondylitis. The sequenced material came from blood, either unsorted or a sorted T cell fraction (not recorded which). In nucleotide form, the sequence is TGCAGCGTTGACGAGGAATACACCGGGGAGCTGTTTTTT. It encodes CSVDEEYTGELFF.